This T cell receptor beta chain was profiled in a study of CD8+CD57+ T cells in acquired aplastic anemia (dated by TCRdb to 2017 to 2018). Describing the broader study: A mean of about 3.2 ug of DNA, ranging from about 0.17 to 30 ug, was extracted from sorted CD4+ and CD8+ cells. Healthy donor samples averaged approximately 10 million reads for CD4+ and under 14 million for CD8+ cells. What the authors observed across the whole study: Patients and healthy controls showed no significant difference in CD8+ Simpson's diversity (P=0.060). Roughly 30 CD8+ CDR3 sequences were shared between patients and controls but appeared highly expressed in patients and within their immunodominant clones.

With regard to this clonotype: The specificity of this receptor is unknown. Base-call qualities are not available, and no considerably larger clone is one nucleotide away.

In the study, sorted CD4+ and CD8+ blood T cells from patients with severe aplastic anemia and from healthy subjects underwent deep sequencing of TCR repertoires. Ficoll-Paque density gradient centrifugation was used to isolate peripheral blood mononuclear cells. Before DNA was extracted, CD4+ and CD8+ T cells were sorted using either FACS or magnetic beads. Profiling of TCR beta VDJ combinations and CDR3 sequences used genomic DNA as the template. An Illumina HiSeq 2000 was the platform used for TCR repertoire sequencing. Per the source publication's procedure: TRBV/TRBJ rearrangement plots, CDR3 size and DJ length profiles, and Simpson's diversity index were used to evaluate the repertoires. The immunodominant clone was defined as the most abundant DNA sequence in deep sequencing data. CDR3 amino acid sequences were screened for sharing across subjects and were compared with published repertoires and the VDJdb database. The raw public data were reprocessed by TCRdb itself: fastp quality trimming at Q25, MiXCR clonotype calling, in-frame beta chains only. For every CDR3 protein sequence, its rows merge into one entry that carries the most common genes and DNA. TCRdb's processing, not the study's, gives the V and J calls here. This sample comprises some 180,000 distinct CDR3 sequences, around 45% of them detected only once. The ten top clones hold under 3.5% of the sample.

The germline V gene encodes CDR1 MNHNS and CDR2 SASEGT. Trimming leaves V shorter by 8 bases and J shorter by 4 bases, with the junction holding 9 bases beyond the gene matches. The CDR3 spans 14 residues, from the cysteine through the phenylalanine. The CDR3 DNA has 42 bases and is translated from base 1. This clonotype was obtained from a human donor in good health. Specimen: sorted CD4+, CD8+, or CD8+CD57+ T cells (not recorded which) from PBMCs. The V gene is TRBV6-1 and the J gene is TRBJ2-7, with 9 bases in between that match TRBD2. The sequence in DNA is TGTGCCAGCGGGGGACGAGCGGGGGGTTACGAGCAGTACTTC. Its coded protein is CASGGRAGGYEQYF.